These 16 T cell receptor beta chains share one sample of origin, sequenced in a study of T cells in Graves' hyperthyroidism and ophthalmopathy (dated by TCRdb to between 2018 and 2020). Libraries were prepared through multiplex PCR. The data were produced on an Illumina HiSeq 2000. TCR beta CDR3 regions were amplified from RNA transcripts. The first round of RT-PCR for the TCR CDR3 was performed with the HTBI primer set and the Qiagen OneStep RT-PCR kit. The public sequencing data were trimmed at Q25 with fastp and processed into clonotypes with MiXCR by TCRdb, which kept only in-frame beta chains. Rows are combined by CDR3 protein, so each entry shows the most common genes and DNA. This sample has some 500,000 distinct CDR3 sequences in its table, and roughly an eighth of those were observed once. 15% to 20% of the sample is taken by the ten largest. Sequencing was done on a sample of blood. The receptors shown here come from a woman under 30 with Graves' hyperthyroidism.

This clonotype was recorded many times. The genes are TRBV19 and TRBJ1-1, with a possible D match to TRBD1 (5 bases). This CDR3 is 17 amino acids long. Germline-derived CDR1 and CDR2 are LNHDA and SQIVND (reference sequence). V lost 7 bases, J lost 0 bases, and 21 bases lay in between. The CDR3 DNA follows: TGTGCCAGTATCCCCCTACCGGGACGGAGCATGAACACTGAAGCTTTCTTT. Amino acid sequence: CASIPLPGRSMNTEAFF.

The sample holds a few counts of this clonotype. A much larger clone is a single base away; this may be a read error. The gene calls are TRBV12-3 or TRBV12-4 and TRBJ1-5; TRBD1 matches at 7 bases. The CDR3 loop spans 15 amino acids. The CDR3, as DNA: TGTGCCAGCACTCCGGACAGGTCCAGGAGTGAGCCCCGGCATTTT. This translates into CASTPDRSRSEPRHF.

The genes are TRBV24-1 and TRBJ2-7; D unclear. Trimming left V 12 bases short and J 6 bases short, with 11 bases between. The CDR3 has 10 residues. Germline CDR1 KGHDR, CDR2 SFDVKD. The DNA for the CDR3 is TGTGCCCCGAAATGTCGCGAGCAGTACTTC. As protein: CAPKCREQYF.

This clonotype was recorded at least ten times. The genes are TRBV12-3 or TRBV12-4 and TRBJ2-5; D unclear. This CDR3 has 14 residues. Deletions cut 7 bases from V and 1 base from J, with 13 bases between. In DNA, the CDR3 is TGTGCCAGCATCAATCCGCAGGCCCAAGAGACCCAGTACTTC. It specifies CASINPQAQETQYF.

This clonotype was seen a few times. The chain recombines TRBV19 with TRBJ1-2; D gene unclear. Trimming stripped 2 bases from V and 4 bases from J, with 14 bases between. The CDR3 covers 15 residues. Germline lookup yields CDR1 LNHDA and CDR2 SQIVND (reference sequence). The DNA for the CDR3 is TGTGCCAGTAGTATAAAAGGGATTCTACCCTATGGCTACACCTTC. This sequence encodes CASSIKGILPYGYTF.

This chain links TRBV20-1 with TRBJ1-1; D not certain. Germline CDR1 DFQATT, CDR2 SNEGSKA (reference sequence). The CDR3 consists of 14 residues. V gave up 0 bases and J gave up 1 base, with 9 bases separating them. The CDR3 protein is CSAREPPGNTEAFF. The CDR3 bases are TGCAGTGCTAGAGAACCTCCCGGGAACACTGAAGCTTTCTTT.

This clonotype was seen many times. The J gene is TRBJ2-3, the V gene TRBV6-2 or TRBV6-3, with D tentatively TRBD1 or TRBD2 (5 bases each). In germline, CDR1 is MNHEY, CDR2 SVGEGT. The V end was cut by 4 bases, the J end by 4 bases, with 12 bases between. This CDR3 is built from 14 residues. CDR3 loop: CASSSGPPADTQYF. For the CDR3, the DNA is TGTGCCAGCAGTTCGGGACCTCCGGCAGATACGCAGTATTTT.

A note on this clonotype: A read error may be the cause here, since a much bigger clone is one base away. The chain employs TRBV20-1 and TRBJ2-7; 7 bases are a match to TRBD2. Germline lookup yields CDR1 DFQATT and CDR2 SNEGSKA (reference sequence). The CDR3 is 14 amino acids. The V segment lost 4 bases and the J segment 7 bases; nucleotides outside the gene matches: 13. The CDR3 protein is CSAKAWREPWEQYF. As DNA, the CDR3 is TGCAGTGCTAAGGCCTGGCGGGAGCCGTGGGAGCAGTACTTC.

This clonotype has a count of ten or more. The CDR3 bases are TGCAGTGCTAGAAACTCCCTAGACCCGAGCACAGATACGCAGTATTTT. It codes for CSARNSLDPSTDTQYF. The genes are TRBV20-1 and TRBJ2-3, with no clear D. This CDR3 comprises 16 residues. Germline CDR1 DFQATT, CDR2 SNEGSKA (reference sequence). Trimming pared 2 bases from V and 0 bases from J, leaving 15 bases between.

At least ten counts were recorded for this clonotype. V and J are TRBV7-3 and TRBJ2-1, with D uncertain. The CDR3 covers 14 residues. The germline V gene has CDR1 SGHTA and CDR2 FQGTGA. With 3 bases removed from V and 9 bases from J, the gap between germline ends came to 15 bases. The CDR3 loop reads CASSLMPTASEQFF. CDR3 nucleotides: TGTGCCAGCAGCTTGATGCCAACCGCGAGTGAGCAGTTCTTC.

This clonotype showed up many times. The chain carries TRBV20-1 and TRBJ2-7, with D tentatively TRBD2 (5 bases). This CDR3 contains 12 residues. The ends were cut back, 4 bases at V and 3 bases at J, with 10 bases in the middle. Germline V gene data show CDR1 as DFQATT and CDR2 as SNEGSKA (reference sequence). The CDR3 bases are TGCAGTGCTATGATGGGGAGCTACGAGCAGTACTTC. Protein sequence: CSAMMGSYEQYF.

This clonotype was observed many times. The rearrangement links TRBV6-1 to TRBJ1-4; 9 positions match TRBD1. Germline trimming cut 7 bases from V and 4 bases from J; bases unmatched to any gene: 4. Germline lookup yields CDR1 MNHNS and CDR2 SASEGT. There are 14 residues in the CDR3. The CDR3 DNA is TGTGCCAGCACCCCGACAGGGGGTAATGAAAAACTGTTTTTT. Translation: CASTPTGGNEKLFF.

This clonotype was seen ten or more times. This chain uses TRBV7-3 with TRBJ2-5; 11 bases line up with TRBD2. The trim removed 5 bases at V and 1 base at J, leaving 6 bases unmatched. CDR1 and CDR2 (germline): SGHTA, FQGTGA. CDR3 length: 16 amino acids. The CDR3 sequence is CASSPGTSGIQETQYF. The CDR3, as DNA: TGTGCCAGCAGCCCCGGGACTAGCGGTATCCAAGAGACCCAGTACTTC.

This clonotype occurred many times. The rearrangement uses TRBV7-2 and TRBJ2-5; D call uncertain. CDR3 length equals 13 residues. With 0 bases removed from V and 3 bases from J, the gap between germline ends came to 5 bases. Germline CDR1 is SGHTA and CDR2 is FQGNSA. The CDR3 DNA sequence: TGTGCCAGCAGCTTAGCAACGGAAGAGACCCAGTACTTC. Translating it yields CASSLATEETQYF.

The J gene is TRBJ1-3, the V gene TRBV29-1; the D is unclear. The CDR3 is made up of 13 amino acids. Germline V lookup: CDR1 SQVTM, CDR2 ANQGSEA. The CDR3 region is CGWVSEPGNTIYF. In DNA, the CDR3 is TGCGGTTGGGTGAGCGAGCCTGGAAACACCATATATTTT.

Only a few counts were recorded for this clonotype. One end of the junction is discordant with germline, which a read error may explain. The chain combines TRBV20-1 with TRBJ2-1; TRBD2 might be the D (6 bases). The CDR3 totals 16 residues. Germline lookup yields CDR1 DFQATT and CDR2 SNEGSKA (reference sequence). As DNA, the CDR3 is TGCAGTGCTGGAGACTTCGGGAGTTGGGATATTAATGAGCAGTTCTTC. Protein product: CSAGDFGSWDINEQFF.